This passage covers 4 T cell receptor beta chains from one sample sequenced in a study of T cells and Merkel cell carcinoma outcomes. The protocol was immunoSEQ multiplex PCR, while the TCRdb copy is restricted to in-frame clones and leaves out a portion. The sample lists roughly 6,400 clones, about 81% occurring once. Specimen: tumor tissue from Merkel cell carcinoma. These receptors all stem from a human donor with Merkel cell carcinoma. Some clones in this sample may be carry-over from other donors' samples.

The V call is TRBV11-2, the J call TRBJ2-5; D remains unclear. The CDR3 length is 11 residues. V lost 2 bases and J 5 bases, leaving 3 bases between the germline ends. Germline CDR1 is SGHAT and CDR2 is FQNNGV. CDR3 sequence reads: CASSLWETQYF. CDR3 DNA: TGTGCCAGCAGCTTATGGGAGACCCAGTACTTC.

A few counts support this clone. CDR3 residues: CASSRGASSYNEQFF. The DNA for the CDR3 is TGCGCCAGCAGCCGTGGAGCCAGCTCCTACAATGAGCAGTTCTTC. The chain carries TRBV4-1 and TRBJ2-1; no definite D call. Per the germline V gene, CDR1 is MGHRA and CDR2 is YSYEKL. Between the trimmed V and J ends, which lost 4 bases and 0 bases, there was a span of 10 bases. This CDR3 is 15 amino acids long.

The V and J genes are TRBV13 and TRBJ2-1; D unclear. The V end was cut by 2 bases, the J end by 3 bases, with 11 bases between. The length of the CDR3 is 15 residues. Germline CDR1 is PRHDT and CDR2 is FYEKMQ (reference sequence). The DNA of the CDR3 is TGTGCCAGCAGCTTAAAGGAGAGCTTCTACAATGAGCAGTTCTTC. This gives the protein CASSLKESFYNEQFF.

The table lists this clone with a few counts. The junction departs from germline at one end; a sequencing error may be responsible. The chain carries TRBV9 and TRBJ1-1, with no clear D. The CDR3 runs to 12 residues. The germline gives CDR1 SGDLS, CDR2 YYNGEE. The CDR3 sequence is CASSVVNIEAFF. The CDR3 DNA follows: TGTGCCAGCAGCGTAGTGAACATTGAAGCTTTCTTT. The complete variable domain, with remaining parts taken from reference TRBV9 and TRBJ1-1, reads DSGVTQTPKHLITATGQRVTLRCSPRSGDLSVYWYQQSLDQGLQFLIQYYNGEERAKGNILERFSAQQFPDLHSELNLSSLELGDSALYFCASSVVNIEAFFGQGTRLTVV.